This TCR beta chain originates from a study of shared clonotypes between healthy human individuals. Findings and limits, study-wide: Richness estimates generally favored naive over memory subsets.

Trimming at V came to 6 bases and at J to 6 bases, leaving 18 bases not matched to a gene. The CDR3 has 17 residues. Germline V gives CDR1 LNHDA, CDR2 SQIVND (reference sequence). Regarding this clone: The antigen remains unidentified.

Each sorted subset replicate got 200 ng genomic DNA, roughly 30,000 genomes. Clones were sequenced by immunoSEQ multiplex PCR, and TCRdb holds only the in-frame ones, with some missing. The table records about 2.5 million clones, 92% of them present only once. The clonotype was recovered from a man younger than 30 in good health. Some clones in this sample may be carry-over from other donors' samples. The chain couples TRBV19 to TRBJ2-7; 9 nucleotides align to TRBD2. The sequenced sample consisted of naive CD4+ T cells from PBMCs. Subset indicated: CD45RA+ positively selected. This chain's CDR3 is CASSEPGRASGRSEQYF. DNA for the CDR3: TGTGCCAGTAGCGAACCCGGCAGGGCGAGCGGGAGGAGCGAGCAGTACTTC.